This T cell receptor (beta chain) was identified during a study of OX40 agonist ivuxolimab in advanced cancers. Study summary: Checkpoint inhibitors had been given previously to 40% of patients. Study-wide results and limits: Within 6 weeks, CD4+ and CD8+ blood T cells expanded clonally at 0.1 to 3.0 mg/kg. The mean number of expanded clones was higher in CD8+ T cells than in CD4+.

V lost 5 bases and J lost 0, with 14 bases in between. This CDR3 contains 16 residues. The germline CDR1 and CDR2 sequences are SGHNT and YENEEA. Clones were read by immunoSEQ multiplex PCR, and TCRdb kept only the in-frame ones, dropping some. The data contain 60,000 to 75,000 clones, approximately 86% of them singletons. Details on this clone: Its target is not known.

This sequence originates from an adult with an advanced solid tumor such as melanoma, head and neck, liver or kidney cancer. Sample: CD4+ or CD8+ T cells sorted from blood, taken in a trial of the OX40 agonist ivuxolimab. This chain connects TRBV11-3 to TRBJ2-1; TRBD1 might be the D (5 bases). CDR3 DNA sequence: TGTGCCAGCAGCCCAGGGTGGTTGAGCTCCTACAATGAGCAGTTCTTC. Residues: CASSPGWLSSYNEQFF.